This T cell receptor (beta chain) came from a study of blood T cell repertoires in COVID-19. As for the study in general: COVID-19 samples, acute and convalescent, were from the United States, Italy and Spain.

The method was immunoSEQ multiplex PCR; TCRdb's version includes in-frame clones alone and lacks a portion of them. Of about 160,000 clones listed, approximately 80% are singletons. The recovered donors of Cohort 3 showed two negative PCRs, clearance, or symptom resolution. The clonotype was recovered from a man aged 40-49 years who had recovered from COVID-19. Specimen: PBMCs or T cells enriched from blood (not recorded which).

The CDR3 nucleotides read TGTGCCAGCTCACGGGGATACACCGGGGAGCTGTTTTTT. Translated, it gives CASSRGYTGELFF. This rearrangement joins TRBV7-3 to TRBJ2-2; D may be TRBD2 (5 bases). Trimming cost V 8 bases and J 3 bases, with 10 bases left between them. The CDR3 is 13 amino acids. Germline values: CDR1 SGHTA, CDR2 FQGTGA.